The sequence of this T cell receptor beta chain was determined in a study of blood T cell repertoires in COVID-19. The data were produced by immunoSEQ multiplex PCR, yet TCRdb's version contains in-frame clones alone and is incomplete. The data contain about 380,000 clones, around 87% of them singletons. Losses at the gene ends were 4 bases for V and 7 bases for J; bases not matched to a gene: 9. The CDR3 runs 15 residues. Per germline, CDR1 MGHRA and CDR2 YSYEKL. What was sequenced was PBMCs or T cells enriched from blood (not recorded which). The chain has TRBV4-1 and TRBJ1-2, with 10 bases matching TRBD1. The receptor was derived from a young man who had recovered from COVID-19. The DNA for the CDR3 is TGCGCCAGCAGCCTGTCGACAGGGGGCTCGAGTGGCTACACCTTC. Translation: CASSLSTGGSSGYTF.